These 3 T cell receptor beta chains came from one sample sequenced in a study of blood T cell repertoires in COVID-19. This table comes from immunoSEQ multiplex PCR, and its TCRdb copy is limited to in-frame clones, with some not included. The data contain fewer than 250,000 clones, approximately 80% of them singletons. The specimen was peripheral blood. These receptor sequences come from a woman aged 60-70 years with active or convalescent COVID-19.

The chain carries TRBV30 and TRBJ1-5, with a possible D match to TRBD1 (5 bases). V lost 2 bases and J lost 9, with 20 bases in between. CDR1 GTSNPN and CDR2 SVGIG come from the germline V gene (reference sequence). This CDR3 is built from 15 residues. DNA of the CDR3: TGTGCCTGGAGTCTCTCGGGATGGGGGGGAGGGCCCCAGCATTTT. It specifies CAWSLSGWGGGPQHF.

This chain connects TRBV21-1 to TRBJ1-1; the table's D call, TRBD1, was not checked against the DNA. TRBV21-1 is a pseudogene segment. The CDR3 contains 15 residues. CDR3 in DNA: TGTGCCAAAGACCGGGACAGGGGCCTGAACACTGAAGCTTTCTTT. Amino acids: CAKDRDRGLNTEAFF.

The chain recombines TRBV19 with TRBJ2-7, with 7 bases identical to TRBD2. The trim removed 4 bases at V and 4 bases at J, leaving 7 bases unmatched. Germline V gene lookup returns CDR1 LNHDA and CDR2 SQIVND (reference sequence). The CDR3 spans 14 residues. In nucleotides, the CDR3 is TGTGCCAGTAGTAGGGGGGGGACGCGATACGAGCAGTACTTC. Protein sequence: CASSRGGTRYEQYF.